This TCR beta chain was profiled in a study of early T cells in non-severe SARS-CoV-2 infection. About the study: Sequencing input comprised bulk RNA from unsorted whole blood; chain pairing was not available.

This clonotype was detected ten times or more. The target antigen is unknown. Points from the study as a whole: The matching step, a VDJdb search, favored anti-spike CD8 responses and missed private and CD4 specificities.

Each cDNA molecule carried a unique molecular identifier. One entry per CDR3 protein, called by TCRdb with MiXCR from the 5' RACE reads. The sample lists about 22,000 distinct CDR3 sequences, around 3.3% occurring once. V was pared by 5 bases and J by 5 bases, with 13 bases of the junction left unmatched. Germline V gives CDR1 SGHNT, CDR2 YENEEA. CDR3 length: 17 residues. The sequencing sample was made of whole blood. The TCR was taken from an adult who was a healthcare worker with PCR-confirmed SARS-CoV-2 infection or an uninfected control (not recorded which). The chain couples TRBV11-3 to TRBJ2-2; 8 bases match TRBD1. The CDR3 region is CASSQNRDRSNTGELFF. The CDR3 DNA sequence: TGTGCCAGCAGCCAAAACCGGGACAGGTCAAATACCGGGGAGCTGTTTTTT.